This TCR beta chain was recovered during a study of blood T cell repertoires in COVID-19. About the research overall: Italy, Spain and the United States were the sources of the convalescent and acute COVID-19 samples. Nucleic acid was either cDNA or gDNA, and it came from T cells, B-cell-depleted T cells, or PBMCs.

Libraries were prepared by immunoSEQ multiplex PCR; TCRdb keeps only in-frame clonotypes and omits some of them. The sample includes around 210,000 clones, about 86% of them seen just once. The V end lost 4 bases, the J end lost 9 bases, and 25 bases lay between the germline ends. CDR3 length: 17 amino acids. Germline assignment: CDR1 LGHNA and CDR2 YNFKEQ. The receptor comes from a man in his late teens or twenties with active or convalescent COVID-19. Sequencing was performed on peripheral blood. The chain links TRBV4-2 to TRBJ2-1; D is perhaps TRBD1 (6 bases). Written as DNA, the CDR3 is TGTGCCAGCAGCCGGAAAACGCAGGGGCCGAACGCGGGTGAGCAGTTCTTC. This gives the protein CASSRKTQGPNAGEQFF.